The 16 T cell receptor beta chains presented below share a single source sample, sequenced in a study of T cell responses to AZD1222 COVID-19 vaccine (dated by TCRdb to about 2021). The library was built by means of the immunoSEQ multiplex PCR assay. The table comes from immuneACCESS by way of TCRdb, which keeps in-frame sequences with V and J called. Part of the clones is missing from these tables; in studies checked, under half for an unresolved V gene and the rest for unknown reasons. Across this sample there are roughly 150,000 clones, with approximately 88% seen only once. The ten largest clonotypes hold about 3.4% of the sample. Read against the paper, the sample's time point label means: baseline before first vaccination. Reading the label with the study, this specimen's treatment or condition is: meningococcal conjugate vaccine given as trial control. Sequencing was performed on peripheral blood, taken on day 0 of MenACWY control vaccination. The receptors here all came from an adult in good health.

The chain has TRBV5-1 and TRBJ1-2; TRBD1 aligns across 9 bases. This CDR3 is built from 14 residues. Germline V gene sequence: CDR1 SGHRS, CDR2 YFSETQ. The trim removed 4 bases at V and 3 bases at J, leaving 4 bases unmatched. CDR3 DNA: TGCGCCAGCAGCGGGGGACAGGGACACTATGGCTACACCTTC. Protein: CASSGGQGHYGYTF.

The V and J genes are TRBV18 and TRBJ1-2, with a weak D call TRBD1 (5 bases). Germline V gives CDR1 KGHSH, CDR2 LQKENI. The CDR3 spans 16 residues. V was pared by 0 bases and J by 8 bases, with 19 bases between. CDR3 in amino acids: CASSPPGPGSALGYTF. The CDR3 region has the DNA TGTGCCAGCTCACCACCGGGACCAGGGTCCGCGCTCGGCTACACCTTC.

The chain is built from TRBV6-5 and TRBJ2-5; 7 nucleotides match TRBD2. This CDR3 is built from 15 residues. The ends lost 4 bases at V and 5 bases at J; junction bases unmatched: 10. Germline loops: CDR1 MNHEY, CDR2 SVGAGI. The CDR3 here is CASSWGGGLQETQYF. The CDR3 DNA reads TGTGCCAGCAGTTGGGGCGGGGGACTACAGGAGACCCAGTACTTC.

The gene calls are TRBV11-3 and TRBJ1-2; TRBD1 matches at 8 bases. With 1 base clipped from V and 7 bases from J, the junction kept 5 bases outside the gene matches. The CDR3 is 14 amino acids. The germline CDR1 and CDR2 sequences are SGHNT and YENEEA. CDR3 residues: CASSLATGQGGYTF. The CDR3, as DNA: TGTGCCAGCAGCTTAGCGACCGGACAGGGTGGCTACACCTTC.

J is TRBJ2-1 and V is TRBV19, with D uncertain. This CDR3 comprises 12 residues. The germline V gene has CDR1 LNHDA and CDR2 SQIVND (reference sequence). The V end was cut by 4 bases, the J end by 3 bases, with 4 bases between. DNA of the CDR3: TGTGCCAGTAGTAATCGCTACAATGAGCAGTTCTTC. It encodes CASSNRYNEQFF.

The chain recombines TRBV5-5 with TRBJ2-6; possible D gene TRBD1, 5 bases. The CDR3 sequence is 16 residues long. V lost 4 bases and J lost 0, with 11 bases in between. From germline, CDR1 is SGHKS and CDR2 YYEKEE (reference sequence). Here the CDR3 DNA reads TGTGCCAGCAGCACCCGACAGTCCTCTGGGGCCAACGTCCTGACTTTC. This gives the protein CASSTRQSSGANVLTF. Based on the CDR3 plus reference TRBV5-5 and TRBJ2-6, the full variable domain is DAGVTQSPTHLIKTRGQQVTLRCSPISGHKSVSWYQQVLGQGPQFIFQYYEKEERGRGNFPDRFSARQFPNYSSELNVNALLLGDSALYLCASSTRQSSGANVLTFGAGSRLTVL.

The chain has TRBV2 and TRBJ1-5, with a possible D match to TRBD1 (5 bases). The CDR3 has 16 residues. V was trimmed by 2 bases and J by 4 bases, leaving 15 bases between them. Germline lookup yields CDR1 SNHLY and CDR2 FYNNEI. This chain's CDR3 is CASSERPGRGNQPQHF. CDR3 nucleotides: TGTGCCAGCAGTGAAAGGCCGGGACGGGGAAATCAGCCCCAGCATTTT.

The rearrangement links TRBV7-6 to TRBJ1-1; weak D call: TRBD1 (6 bases). The length of the CDR3 is 15 residues. Looked up from germline, CDR1 is SGHVS and CDR2 is FNYEAQ. The V end was cut by 1 base, the J end by 5 bases, with 14 bases between. The CDR3 is CASSLEGGRGTEAFF. DNA of the CDR3: TGTGCCAGCAGCTTAGAGGGGGGGCGAGGAACTGAAGCTTTCTTT.

The rearrangement uses TRBV7-9 and TRBJ2-3, with D unclear. Per the germline V gene, CDR1 is SEHNR and CDR2 is FQNEAQ (reference sequence). Trimming cost V 3 bases and J 0 bases, with 7 bases left between them. The CDR3 spans 14 residues. The CDR3 nucleotides read TGTGCCAGCAGCTTCAAGCAAAGCACAGATACGCAGTATTTT. Protein: CASSFKQSTDTQYF.

The genes are TRBV7-2 and TRBJ2-7; D is ambiguous. Trimming took off 2 bases at V and 5 bases at J, with 13 bases between the two ends. This CDR3 is built from 14 residues. In germline, CDR1 is SGHTA, CDR2 FQGNSA. The CDR3 is CASSLLGSNDEQYF. In DNA form, the CDR3 reads TGTGCCAGCAGCTTACTGGGGTCGAACGACGAGCAGTACTTC.

The chain has TRBV29-1 and TRBJ2-7; 10 nucleotides align to TRBD2. The CDR3 spans 14 residues. In germline, CDR1 is SQVTM, CDR2 ANQGSEA. Trimming took 6 bases from V and 3 from J; bases not matched to a gene: 8. In DNA form, the CDR3 reads TGCAGCGTCCAGCGGGAGGGCGCGCTCTACGAGCAGTACTTC. Encoded protein: CSVQREGALYEQYF.

The V and J genes are TRBV24-1 and TRBJ2-3; a possible D gene is TRBD2 (5 bases). Trimming removed 7 bases from V and 4 bases from J, with 17 bases in between. The germline V gene has CDR1 KGHDR and CDR2 SFDVKD. This CDR3 comprises 15 residues. The CDR3, as DNA: TGTGCCACCAGCCCCTCAACCCGCGGGTCAGATACGCAGTATTTT. Protein: CATSPSTRGSDTQYF.

The rearrangement uses TRBV19 and TRBJ1-2; D is unresolved. Trimming took off 1 base at V and 7 bases at J, with 10 bases between the two ends. Germline V gives CDR1 LNHDA, CDR2 SQIVND (reference sequence). The CDR3 totals 13 residues. CDR3 in DNA: TGTGCCAGTAGTATAGGGAGACCAGGTGGCTACACCTTC. Translating gives CASSIGRPGGYTF.

The CDR3 DNA is TGTGCCAGCAGTTTATTGGGCGGGACAGGCCAATACAATGAGCAGTTCTTC. Translation: CASSLLGGTGQYNEQFF. The chain uses TRBV28 and TRBJ2-1, with 8 bases lining up with TRBD1. V lost 1 base to trimming and J lost 4 bases; unmatched junction nucleotides: 9. CDR3 size: 17 residues. Germline V gives CDR1 MDHEN, CDR2 SYDVKM.

This clone was observed a few times. The rearrangement uses TRBV24-1 and TRBJ2-5; D is unclear. Trimming took 6 bases from V and 7 from J, leaving 14 bases between them. Germline CDR1 KGHDR, CDR2 SFDVKD. This CDR3 region has 13 residues. The CDR3 reads CATSRGASATQYF. The CDR3 DNA sequence: TGTGCCACCAGTCGAGGAGCGTCGGCGACCCAGTACTTC.

V is TRBV11-2 and J is TRBJ1-6, with unresolved D. Germline values: CDR1 SGHAT, CDR2 FQNNGV. Trimming removed 5 bases at V and 12 bases at J, with 11 bases between. The CDR3 has 12 amino acids. CDR3: CASSQLNLPLHF. CDR3 DNA sequence: TGTGCCAGCAGCCAACTTAATCTACCCCTCCACTTT.